This T cell receptor (beta chain) derives from a study of siplizumab effects on memory and regulatory T cells. Some clones are missing from TCRdb's copy, which holds only in-frame ones; the method was immunoSEQ multiplex PCR. This table has 80,000 to 130,000 clones, roughly 92% appearing once. The CDR3 has 16 amino acids. The germline CDR1 and CDR2 sequences are GTSNPN and SVGIG (reference sequence). J lost 1 base, V lost 8 bases, and 14 bases had no gene match. This sequence originates from a human donor in good health. V usage is TRBV30 and J usage is TRBJ2-1; 7 nucleotides line up with TRBD2. Sequencing was carried out using Tregs sorted from blood. CDR3 sequence (DNA): TGTGCCCTCAAACCAACGGGGGGAAAATCCTACAATGAGCAGTTCTTC. Translated: CALKPTGGKSYNEQFF.